A selection of T cell receptor beta chains follows, all from one sample in a study of human T cells and chemical hapten exposure. TCRdb fed the RACE reads into MiXCR, producing one record per CDR3 protein. Among about 35,000 distinct CDR3 sequences listed, over 5.5% were seen once. Here the sequenced sample was whole blood, taken in connection with sensitization to the hapten diphenylcyclopropenone (DPC). All receptors derive from a woman aged 25-40 years with alopecia areata. Some clones in this sample may be carry-over from other donors' samples. The conserved cysteine and the conserved F or W are not part of the CDR3 here. The size entry is marked missing in some rows and otherwise reads once, few, many or a size class.

j_call clone_size v_call cdr3_aa
TRBJ2-3 few TRBV7-2 ATPSGRGTDTQY
TRBJ1-5 many TRBV12-3/TRBV12-4 ASSFGTGNNQPQH
TRBJ1-1 many TRBV6-6 ASSAAQRVGTEAF
TRBJ2-7 many TRBV30 AWSGASSYEQY
TRBJ2-3 few TRBV7-2 ASSLMPGQGAPDTQY
TRBJ1-6 many TRBV3-1 ASSNLQPPLH
TRBJ1-4 - TRBV12-3/TRBV12-4 ASSPDREKLF
TRBJ2-5 - TRBV19 ASSIGGETQY
TRBJ2-5 - TRBV20-1 SASYREETQY
TRBJ1-5 - TRBV19 ASSTVQVQPQH
TRBJ2-4 - TRBV27 ASSLTGGAGGIQY
TRBJ2-3 - TRBV7-9 ASSLGVGTDTQY
TRBJ1-5 many TRBV7-8 ASSLARGTETGNQPQH
TRBJ2-3 - TRBV27 ASSLRGTATDTQY
TRBJ1-1 few TRBV5-4 ATAHPSGEAF
TRBJ1-5 many TRBV6-1 ASSEWVGPQH
TRBJ2-7 - TRBV4-1 ASSQEAIYEQY
TRBJ2-4 - TRBV7-9 ASSPRDGGANTYIQY
TRBJ1-4 many TRBV12-3/TRBV12-4 ASSSDGRGEKLF
TRBJ2-5 many TRBV7-8 ASSPGPGQGQETQY
TRBJ1-4 few TRBV4-2 ASSQDPNEKLF
TRBJ1-1 - TRBV9 ASSPDRDGTEAF
TRBJ2-3 few TRBV7-9 ASRGINRGPTDTQY
TRBJ2-7 many TRBV7-2 ASSLGAGGLEQY
TRBJ1-1 many TRBV20-1 SAKFQTEAF
TRBJ2-3 - TRBV12-3/TRBV12-4 ASSLMTGAHTDTQY
TRBJ2-7 - TRBV7-2 ASSLVRDRYYEQY
TRBJ2-7 many TRBV7-9 ASSLVEPGTKQY
TRBJ1-1 many TRBV27 ASSFRRNTEAF
TRBJ1-4 few TRBV5-1 ASSPSDSSNEKLF
TRBJ2-1 many TRBV20-1 SARDLASYGGNEQF
TRBJ2-7 many TRBV6-2/TRBV6-3 ASSYEEVIEQY
TRBJ1-1 many TRBV4-1 AAGEGPEAF
TRBJ2-3 few TRBV12-3/TRBV12-4 ASGDSSTDTQY
TRBJ2-7 few TRBV4-2 ASSQETQREQY
TRBJ2-2 many TRBV5-4 ASSLGTPGELF
TRBJ2-7 - TRBV3-1 ASSSGSPEQY
TRBJ2-5 - TRBV12-3/TRBV12-4 ASSSARRYGTQY
TRBJ1-4 - TRBV29-1 SVAQGMEKLF
TRBJ2-6 many TRBV5-4 ASSPPSGANVLT
TRBJ2-6 many TRBV27 ASSPLWGRGANVLT
TRBJ1-1 - TRBV5-1 ASSLGRDRGIEAI